These T cell receptor beta chains were read from a single sample in a study of blood T cell repertoires in COVID-19. Here immunoSEQ multiplex PCR was the method, and the copy in TCRdb shows in-frame clones only, minus some. The sample lists about 270,000 clones, approximately 83% occurring once. Sequenced material: peripheral blood. The source of these receptors is a woman aged 70-85 years with acute or convalescent COVID-19. Both conserved end residues are part of each CDR3. A D gene is named only where the DNA matches it firmly. Size values are once, few and many counts, or a class for expanded clones, and some rows have none.

>NA|TRBJ1-1|TRBV6-5|NA
TGTGCCAGCAGTCAGCGGGGGACGAACACTGAAGCTTTCTTT
CASSQRGTNTEAFF
>NA|TRBJ2-3|TRBV24-1|NA
TGTGCCACCAGTAAGGACAGTCCAGATACGCAGTATTTT
CATSKDSPDTQYF
>NA|TRBJ1-1|TRBV6-5|TRBD1
TGTGCCAGCAGTTCCCAACAGGGGCACACTGAAGCTTTCTTT
CASSSQQGHTEAFF
>NA|TRBJ1-2|TRBV6-4|NA
TGTGCCAGCGCGAGGGATGGAGGGACGGCCGGCTACACCTTC
CASARDGGTAGYTF
>NA|TRBJ1-6|TRBV19|TRBD1
TGTGCCAGTAGTATGACAGGGGGAACTAATTCACCCCTCCACTTT
CASSMTGGTNSPLHF
>NA|TRBJ1-6|TRBV27|NA
TGTGCCAGCAGTCTAAGCCGACAGCAAAATCTACCCCTCCACTTT
CASSLSRQQNLPLHF
>NA|TRBJ2-1|TRBV30|NA
TGTGCCTGGAGTGGGGGAGCTAATGAGCAGTTCTTC
CAWSGGANEQFF
>NA|TRBJ2-1|TRBV24-1|TRBD2
TGTGCCACCAGTGACCGGACTAGCGGGGGCCGATATCACAATGAGCAGTTCTTC
CATSDRTSGGRYHNEQFF
>few|TRBJ1-4|TRBV4-1|NA
TGCGCCAGCAGCCAAGTGGCGTCGTTCGGGGAAAAACTGTTTTTT
CASSQVASFGEKLFF
>few|TRBJ1-1|TRBV30|NA
TGTGCCTGGAGTCAACAGAGCGGGGAAGCTTTCTTT
CAWSQQSGEAFF
>NA|TRBJ2-1|TRBV5-1|NA
TGCGCCACCTACACTGGGGGGGCTTTAGTAGGTAGCAATGAGCAGTTCTTC
CATYTGGALVGSNEQFF
>few|TRBJ1-5|TRBV4-1|NA
TGCGCCAGCAGCCAACACGGGGGTAACGGGAACCCCCAGCATTTT
CASSQHGGNGNPQHF
>NA|TRBJ2-2|TRBV19|NA
TGTGCCAGTAGTATAGGCCAGGGGCGCGGCGGGGAGCTGTTTTTT
CASSIGQGRGGELFF
>NA|TRBJ1-4|TRBV4-1|TRBD1
TGCGCCAGCAGCCAAGATCTTGCAGGGGGGAATGAAAAACTGTTTTTT
CASSQDLAGGNEKLFF
>NA|TRBJ2-1|TRBV4-2|NA
TGTGCCAGCAGCCAAGAGTGGAGGACTACCTCGGATGAGCAGTTCTTC
CASSQEWRTTSDEQFF
>NA|TRBJ2-3|TRBV3-1/TRBV3-2|NA
TGTGCCAGCAGCCAGGCGGCCAGCCGGGACACAGATACGCAGTATTTT
CASSQAASRDTDTQYF
>NA|TRBJ2-6|TRBV27|NA
TGTGCCAGCAGTTTATTTCCACAGGTCTCTGGGGCCAACGTCCTGACTTTC
CASSLFPQVSGANVLTF
>NA|TRBJ2-1|TRBV6-5|TRBD1
TGTGCCAGCAGTCAGGACAGGGGGGCCTACAATGAGCAGTTCTTC
CASSQDRGAYNEQFF
>NA|TRBJ1-6|TRBV7-9|NA
TGTGCCAGCAGTAAGGGAGGTGATTCACCCCTCCACTTT
CASSKGGDSPLHF
>NA|TRBJ2-1|TRBV12-5|NA
TGTGCTAGTGGTTTTTCGGGACTCCGCAATGAGCAGTTCTTC
CASGFSGLRNEQFF
>NA|TRBJ1-3|TRBV6-5|TRBD1
TGTGCCAGCAGTTACGGGACAGGGGGCGCTGGAAACACCATATATTTT
CASSYGTGGAGNTIYF
>NA|TRBJ1-6|TRBV19|TRBD1
TGTGCCAGTAGTGACATAACAGGGGGGAATTCACCCCTCCACTTT
CASSDITGGNSPLHF
>NA|TRBJ2-3|TRBV3-1/TRBV3-2|TRBD1
TGTGCCAGCAGCCACAAGACAGGGGGTGTTCGAGATACGCAGTATTTT
CASSHKTGGVRDTQYF
>NA|TRBJ2-1|TRBV13|TRBD2
TGTGCCACCAGCCCGGGGGGGGGAAATGAGCAGTTCTTC
CATSPGGGNEQFF
>NA|TRBJ1-2|TRBV6-1|TRBD1
TGTGCCAGCAGTGAATGGCCAGGGGGCGATTATGGCTACACCTTC
CASSEWPGGDYGYTF
>NA|TRBJ1-3|TRBV5-1|NA
TGCGCCAGCAGCTTGGCCGAGTCTGGAAACACCATATATTTT
CASSLAESGNTIYF
>NA|TRBJ2-7|TRBV3-1/TRBV3-2|TRBD2
TGTGCCAGCAGCCCGAAGCGGGGGGGCTACGAGCAGTACTTC
CASSPKRGGYEQYF
>once|TRBJ2-3|TRBV6-5|NA
TGTGCCAGCAGTCTGGACCGGAGGGATACGCAGTATTTT
CASSLDRRDTQYF
>NA|TRBJ1-5|TRBV2|NA
TGTGCCAGCAGCAAGGGGGGGGCGAGTCAGCCCCAGCATTTT
CASSKGGASQPQHF
>NA|TRBJ1-1|TRBV11-2|NA
TGTGCCAGCAGCCCAGCTTCGTTGCTGCGGGCTTTCTTT
CASSPASLLRAFF
>NA|TRBJ2-7|TRBV6-5|NA
TGTGCCAGCAGTTTCACGGGGACAAACTTGGAGCAGTACTTC
CASSFTGTNLEQYF
>NA|TRBJ1-2|TRBV5-1|NA
TGCGCCAGCAGCGGGAACAGGGCGGGCTATGGCTACACCTTC
CASSGNRAGYGYTF
>NA|TRBJ1-2|TRBV20-1|NA
TGCAGTGCTAGGCCCTCTCAGGGCTACACCTTC
CSARPSQGYTF
>NA|TRBJ1-6|TRBV6-5|NA
TGTGCCAGCAGGTCCGGGGTAAATTCACCCCTCCACTTT
CASRSGVNSPLHF
>NA|TRBJ1-1|TRBV7-8|NA
TGTGCCAGCAGCTTGAAAGGAGACACTGAAGCTTTCTTT
CASSLKGDTEAFF
>NA|TRBJ2-1|TRBV5-1|TRBD2
TGCGCCAGCAGCCCAGGACTAGCGGGGGGGCTCAATGAGCAGTTCTTC
CASSPGLAGGLNEQFF
>once|TRBJ2-3|TRBV9|NA
TGTGCCAGCAGCGTACGGCCGGGAACCACAGATACGCAGTATTTT
CASSVRPGTTDTQYF
>NA|TRBJ2-5|TRBV7-8|TRBD2
TGTGCCAGCAGCTTAGCAGCGGGGGGGAAGACCCAGTACTTC
CASSLAAGGKTQYF
>NA|TRBJ2-7|TRBV3-1/TRBV3-2|TRBD2
TGTGCCAGCAGCCCCGGGGGAGGGGACCCCTACGAGCAGTACTTC
CASSPGGGDPYEQYF
>NA|TRBJ1-1|TRBV29-1|TRBD1
TGCAGCGTTGAAAGAAACAGGGGGCTCACTGAAGCTTTCTTT
CSVERNRGLTEAFF
>once|TRBJ1-5|TRBV6-6|NA
TGTGCTAGCAGGTGGGGGGAAGGGCAGCCCCAGCATTTT
CASRWGEGQPQHF